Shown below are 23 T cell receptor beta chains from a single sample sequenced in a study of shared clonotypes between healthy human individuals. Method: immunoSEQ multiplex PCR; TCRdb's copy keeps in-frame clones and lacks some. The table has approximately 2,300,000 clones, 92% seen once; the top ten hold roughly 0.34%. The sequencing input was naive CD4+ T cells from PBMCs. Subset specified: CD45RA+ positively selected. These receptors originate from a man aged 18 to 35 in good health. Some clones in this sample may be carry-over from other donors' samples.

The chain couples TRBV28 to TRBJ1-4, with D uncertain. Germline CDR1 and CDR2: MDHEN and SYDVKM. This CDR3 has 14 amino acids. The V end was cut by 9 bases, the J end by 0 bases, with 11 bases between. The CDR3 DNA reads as TGTGCCAGTGCAGAGGTTTCAACTAATGAAAAACTGTTTTTT. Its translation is CASAEVSTNEKLFF.

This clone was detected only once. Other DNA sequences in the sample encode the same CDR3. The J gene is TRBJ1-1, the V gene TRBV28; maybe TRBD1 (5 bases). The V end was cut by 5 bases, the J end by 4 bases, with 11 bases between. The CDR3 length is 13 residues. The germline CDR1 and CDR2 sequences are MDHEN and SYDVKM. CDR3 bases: TGTGCCAGCAGTCCACCGAGGGGCACTGAAGCTTTCTTT. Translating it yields CASSPPRGTEAFF. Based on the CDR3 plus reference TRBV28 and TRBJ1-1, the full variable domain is DVKVTQSSRYLVKRTGEKVFLECVQDMDHENMFWYRQDPGLGLRLIYFSYDVKMKEKGDIPEGYSVSREKKERFSLILESASTNQTSMYLCASSPPRGTEAFFGQGTRLTVV.

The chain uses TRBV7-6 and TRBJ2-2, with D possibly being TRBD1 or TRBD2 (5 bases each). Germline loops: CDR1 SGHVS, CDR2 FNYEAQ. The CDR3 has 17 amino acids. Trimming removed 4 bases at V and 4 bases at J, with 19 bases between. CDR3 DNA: TGTGCCAGCAGCTGGGGGACCGGCTTGCGAGGCACCGGGGAGCTGTTTTTT. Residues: CASSWGTGLRGTGELFF.

CDR3 residues: CSASTIYEQYF. For the CDR3, the DNA is TGCAGTGCTAGCACGATCTACGAGCAGTACTTC. The rearrangement links TRBV20-1 to TRBJ2-7; no reliable D call. This CDR3 has 11 residues. Germline lookup yields CDR1 DFQATT and CDR2 SNEGSKA (reference sequence). Trimming took 3 bases from V and 3 from J, leaving 6 bases between them.

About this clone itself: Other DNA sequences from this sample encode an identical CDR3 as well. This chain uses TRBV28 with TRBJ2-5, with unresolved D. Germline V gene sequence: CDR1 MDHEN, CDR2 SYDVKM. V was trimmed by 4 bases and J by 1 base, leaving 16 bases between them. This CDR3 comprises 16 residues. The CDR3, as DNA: TGTGCCAGCAGTTCCCCCAGCGCGCGGCTCCAAGAGACCCAGTACTTC. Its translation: CASSSPSARLQETQYF.

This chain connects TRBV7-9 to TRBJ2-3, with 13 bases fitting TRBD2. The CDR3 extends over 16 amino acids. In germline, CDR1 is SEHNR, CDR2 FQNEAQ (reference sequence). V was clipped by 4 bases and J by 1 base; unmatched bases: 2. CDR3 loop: CASSWGTSGGTDTQYF. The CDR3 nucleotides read TGTGCCAGCAGCTGGGGGACTAGCGGGGGCACAGATACGCAGTATTTT.

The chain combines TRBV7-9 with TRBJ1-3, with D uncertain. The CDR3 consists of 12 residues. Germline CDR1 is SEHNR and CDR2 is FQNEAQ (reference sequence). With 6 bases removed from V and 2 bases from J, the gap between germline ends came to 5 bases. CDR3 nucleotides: TGTGCCAGCAGTCACGCTGGAAACACCATATATTTT. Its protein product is CASSHAGNTIYF. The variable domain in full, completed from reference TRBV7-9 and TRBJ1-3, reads DTGVSQNPRHKITKRGQNVTFRCDPISEHNRLYWYRQTLGQGPEFLTYFQNEAQLEKSRLLSDRFSAERPKGSFSTLEIQRTEQGDSAMYLCASSHAGNTIYFGEGSWLTVV.

The CDR3: CASSPGGTAPYEQYF. Written as DNA, the CDR3 is TGCGCCAGCAGCCCAGGCGGGACGGCCCCCTACGAGCAGTACTTC. The V gene is TRBV4-1, the J gene TRBJ2-7, with D tentatively TRBD2 (6 bases). V was trimmed by 4 bases and J by 2 bases, leaving 15 bases between them. This CDR3 is built from 15 residues. The germline V gene encodes CDR1 MGHRA and CDR2 YSYEKL.

In DNA, the CDR3 is TGTGCCAGCTCACCACCTGTCGGAGCGGGGGGCTCCTACAATGAGCAGTTCTTC. This codes for CASSPPVGAGGSYNEQFF. J is TRBJ2-1 and V is TRBV18; 9 bases are shared with TRBD2. CDR1 is KGHSH, CDR2 LQKENI, per germline. The CDR3 has 18 amino acids. V trimming: 0 bases; J trimming: 0 bases; junction bases outside the gene matches: 6. Variable domain in full (rest from reference TRBV18 and TRBJ2-1): NAGVMQNPRHLVRRRGQEARLRCSPMKGHSHVYWYRQLPEEGLKFMVYLQKENIIDESGMPKERFSAEFPKEGPSILRIQQVVRGDSAAYFCASSPPVGAGGSYNEQFFGPGTRLTVL.

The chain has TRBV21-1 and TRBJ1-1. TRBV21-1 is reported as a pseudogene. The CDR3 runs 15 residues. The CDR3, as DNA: TGTGCCAGCAGGGGTCGGCTGGGGGAACTATATGAAGCTTTCTTT. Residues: CASRGRLGELYEAFF.

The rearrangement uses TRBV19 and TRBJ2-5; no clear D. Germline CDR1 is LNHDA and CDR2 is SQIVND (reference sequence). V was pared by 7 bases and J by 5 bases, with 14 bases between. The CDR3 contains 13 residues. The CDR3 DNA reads TGTGCCAGTAACCCCGTTGGAGAGGAGACCCAGTACTTC. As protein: CASNPVGEETQYF.

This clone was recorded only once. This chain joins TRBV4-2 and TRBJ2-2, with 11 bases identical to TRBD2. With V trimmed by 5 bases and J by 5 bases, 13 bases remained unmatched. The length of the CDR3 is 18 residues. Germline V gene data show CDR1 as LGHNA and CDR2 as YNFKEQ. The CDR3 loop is CASSYGTSGGGWTGELFF. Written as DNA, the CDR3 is TGTGCCAGCAGCTACGGGACTAGCGGAGGGGGGTGGACCGGGGAGCTGTTTTTT.

The DNA of the CDR3 is TGTGCCAGCATCCAACTCCTCGATGGCACTGAAGCTTTCTTT. This sequence encodes CASIQLLDGTEAFF. This chain links TRBV28 with TRBJ1-1; D gene ambiguous. The CDR3 runs 14 residues. The germline V gene encodes CDR1 MDHEN and CDR2 SYDVKM. V gave up 7 bases and J gave up 4 bases, with 16 bases separating them. The full variable domain, rest sourced from reference TRBV28 and TRBJ1-1, is DVKVTQSSRYLVKRTGEKVFLECVQDMDHENMFWYRQDPGLGLRLIYFSYDVKMKEKGDIPEGYSVSREKKERFSLILESASTNQTSMYLCASIQLLDGTEAFFGQGTRLTVV.

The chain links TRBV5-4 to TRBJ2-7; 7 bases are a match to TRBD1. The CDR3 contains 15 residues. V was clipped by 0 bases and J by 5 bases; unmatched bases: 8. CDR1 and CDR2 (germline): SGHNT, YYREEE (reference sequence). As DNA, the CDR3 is TGTGCCAGCAGCTTGGCACAGGGGCAGGGAAACGAGCAGTACTTC. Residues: CASSLAQGQGNEQYF.

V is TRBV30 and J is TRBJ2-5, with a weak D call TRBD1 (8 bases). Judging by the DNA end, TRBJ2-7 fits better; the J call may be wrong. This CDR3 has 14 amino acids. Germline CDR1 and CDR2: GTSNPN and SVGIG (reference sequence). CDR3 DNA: TGTGCCTGGAGTGGTAACAGGGGGGGCTACGAGCAGTACTTC. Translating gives CAWSGNRGGYEQYF.

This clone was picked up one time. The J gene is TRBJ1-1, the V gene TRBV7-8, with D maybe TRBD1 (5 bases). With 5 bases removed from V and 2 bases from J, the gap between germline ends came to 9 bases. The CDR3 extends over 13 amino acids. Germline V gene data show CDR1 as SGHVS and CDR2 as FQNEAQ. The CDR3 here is CASSNRTNTEAFF. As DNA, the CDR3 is TGTGCCAGCAGCAACAGGACCAACACTGAAGCTTTCTTT.

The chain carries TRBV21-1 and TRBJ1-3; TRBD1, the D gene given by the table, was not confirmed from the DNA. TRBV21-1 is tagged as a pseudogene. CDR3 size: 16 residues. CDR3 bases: TGTGCCAGCAACTGGACAGGGGGTTTCTCTGGAAACACCATATATTTT. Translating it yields CASNWTGGFSGNTIYF.

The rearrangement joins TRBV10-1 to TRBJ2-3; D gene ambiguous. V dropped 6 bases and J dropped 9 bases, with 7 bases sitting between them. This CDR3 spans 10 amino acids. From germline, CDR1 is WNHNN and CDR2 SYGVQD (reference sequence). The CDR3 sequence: CASRHYTQYF. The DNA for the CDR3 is TGCGCCAGCAGACACTACACGCAGTATTTT.

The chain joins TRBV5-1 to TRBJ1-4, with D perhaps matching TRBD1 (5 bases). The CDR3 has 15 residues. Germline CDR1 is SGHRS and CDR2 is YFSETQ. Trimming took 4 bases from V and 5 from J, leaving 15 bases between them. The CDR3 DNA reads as TGCGCCAGCAGCCGGCGGGACGGATCAAATGAAAAACTGTTTTTT. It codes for CASSRRDGSNEKLFF.

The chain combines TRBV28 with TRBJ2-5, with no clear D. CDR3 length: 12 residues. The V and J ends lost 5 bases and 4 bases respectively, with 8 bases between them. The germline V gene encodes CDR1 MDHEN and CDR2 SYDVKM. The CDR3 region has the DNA TGTGCCAGCAGTAGCCTACCAGAGACCCAGTACTTC. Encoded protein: CASSSLPETQYF.

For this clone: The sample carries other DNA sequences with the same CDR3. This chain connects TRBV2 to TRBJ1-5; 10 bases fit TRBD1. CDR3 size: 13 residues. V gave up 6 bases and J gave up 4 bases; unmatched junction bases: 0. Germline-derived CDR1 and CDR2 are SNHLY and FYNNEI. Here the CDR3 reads CASRDRGNQPQHF. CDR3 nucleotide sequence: TGTGCCAGCAGGGACAGGGGGAATCAGCCCCAGCATTTT.

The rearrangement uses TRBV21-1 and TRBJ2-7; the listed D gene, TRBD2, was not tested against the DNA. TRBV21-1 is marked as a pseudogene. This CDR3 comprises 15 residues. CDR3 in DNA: TGTGCCAGCAGCACCCGGGAGCGAAGCTCCTACGAGCAGTACTTC. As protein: CASSTRERSSYEQYF.

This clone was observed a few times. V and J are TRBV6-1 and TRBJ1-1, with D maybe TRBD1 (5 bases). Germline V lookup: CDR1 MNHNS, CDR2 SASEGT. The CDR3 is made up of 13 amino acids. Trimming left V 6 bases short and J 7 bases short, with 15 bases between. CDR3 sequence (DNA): TGTGCCAGCAGCGGTCACTCAGACAGTGAAGCTTTCTTT. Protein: CASSGHSDSEAFF.